These 20 T cell receptor beta chains were sequenced from one sample in a study of shared clonotypes between healthy human individuals. Produced via immunoSEQ multiplex PCR; TCRdb's table is partial and in-frame only. Altogether about 980,000 clones are present, 60% to 85% being singletons, with the ten largest covering over 1.3%. Sequencing was done on a sample of memory CD4+ T cells sorted from blood. Subset reported: CD45RA-negative fraction. These receptors all stem from a man younger than 35 in good health.

This rearrangement joins TRBV29-1 to TRBJ2-3; possibly TRBD2 for D (6 bases). Germline CDR1 and CDR2: SQVTM and ANQGSEA. The CDR3 has 12 residues. Trimming took 7 bases from V and 1 from J, leaving 9 bases between them. The CDR3 nucleotides read TGCAGCGCTGTAGCGGGCACAGATACGCAGTATTTT. As protein: CSAVAGTDTQYF.

A word on this clone: This specimen includes other DNA sequences encoding the same CDR3. The chain employs TRBV7-2 and TRBJ1-1; 7 bases align to TRBD1. Per the germline V gene, CDR1 is SGHTA and CDR2 is FQGNSA. There are 14 residues in the CDR3. J lost 0 bases, V lost 5 bases, and 3 bases had no gene match. CDR3 amino acids: CASSPDRLNTEAFF. The CDR3 DNA sequence: TGTGCCAGCAGCCCGGACAGGCTGAACACTGAAGCTTTCTTT.

The sample holds a few counts of this clone. The V and J genes are TRBV29-1 and TRBJ1-5, with 7 bases identical to TRBD1. Germline CDR1 reads SQVTM; CDR2 reads ANQGSEA. The CDR3 consists of 13 residues. V was clipped by 5 bases and J by 5 bases; unmatched bases: 6. This CDR3 is CSVRQGNDQPQHF. The CDR3 nucleotides are TGCAGCGTTCGACAGGGCAACGATCAGCCCCAGCATTTT.

This sequence joins TRBV5-4 and TRBJ2-7, with 7 bases fitting TRBD1. V trimming: 4 bases; J trimming: 2 bases; junction bases outside the gene matches: 6. The germline gives CDR1 SGHNT, CDR2 YYREEE (reference sequence). CDR3 length: 14 residues. The CDR3, as DNA: TGTGCCAGCAGCCCCGGGACAGCGACCTACGAGCAGTACTTC. Encoded protein: CASSPGTATYEQYF. Filled out from reference TRBV5-4 and TRBJ2-7, the complete variable domain reads ETGVTQSPTHLIKTRGQQVTLRCSSQSGHNTVSWYQQALGQGPQFIFQYYREEENGRGNFPPRFSGLQFPNYSSELNVNALELDDSALYLCASSPGTATYEQYFGPGTRLTVT.

This rearrangement joins TRBV11-2 to TRBJ2-7, with 11 bases identical to TRBD1. The CDR3 is 17 residues long. V gave up 5 bases and J gave up 3 bases; unmatched junction bases: 12. From germline, CDR1 is SGHAT and CDR2 FQNNGV. The CDR3 reads CASSLRSGTGGIYEQYF. The CDR3 region has the DNA TGTGCCAGCAGCCTCCGGTCAGGGACAGGGGGGATCTACGAGCAGTACTTC.

In DNA form, the CDR3 reads TGCGCCAGCAGCCAAGACGATTGGGAGAACGGCGAGCAGTACTTC. Translation: CASSQDDWENGEQYF. J is TRBJ2-5 and V is TRBV4-1; tentatively, D is TRBD2 (5 bases). The J call may be incorrect, as the DNA end agrees better with TRBJ2-7. The germline gives CDR1 MGHRA, CDR2 YSYEKL. CDR3 length equals 15 residues.

The count of this clone is one. The chain joins TRBV6-1 to TRBJ1-2; no firm D call. Germline values: CDR1 MNHNS, CDR2 SASEGT. Trimming removed 1 base from V and 5 bases from J, with 5 bases in between. CDR3 length: 12 amino acids. The CDR3 DNA follows: TGTGCCAGCAGTGAAGTTCAGTATGGCTACACCTTC. Encoded protein: CASSEVQYGYTF.

This clone was detected ten times or more. This chain joins TRBV19 and TRBJ2-3; weak D call: TRBD2 (5 bases). CDR3 length: 13 amino acids. From germline, CDR1 is LNHDA and CDR2 SQIVND (reference sequence). Trimming left V 5 bases short and J 8 bases short, with 14 bases between. The DNA for the CDR3 is TGTGCCAGTAGTTCCTCGGACTTACCTACGCAGTATTTT. It is translated as CASSSSDLPTQYF. The whole variable domain, remainder taken from reference TRBV19 and TRBJ2-3, is DGGITQSPKYLFRKEGQNVTLSCEQNLNHDAMYWYRQDPGQGLRLIYYSQIVNDFQKGDIAEGYSVSREKKESFPLTVTSAQKNPTAFYLCASSSSDLPTQYFGPGTRLTVL.

The genes are TRBV2 and TRBJ1-3, with 7 nucleotides matching TRBD1. This CDR3 region has 15 residues. Germline V gene lookup returns CDR1 SNHLY and CDR2 FYNNEI. V lost 4 bases, J lost 3 bases, and 6 bases stayed unmatched. The CDR3, as DNA: TGTGCCAGCAGTGTCGAGACAGGGTATGGAAACACCATATATTTT. Its translation: CASSVETGYGNTIYF.

This chain links TRBV30 with TRBJ1-5; the D gene is possibly TRBD1 (5 bases). The CDR3 consists of 14 residues. V lost 2 bases to trimming and J lost 4 bases, with 12 bases between them. CDR1 and CDR2 (germline): GTSNPN, SVGIG (reference sequence). The CDR3 here is CAWSPGRVNQPQHF. CDR3 nucleotides: TGTGCCTGGAGTCCGGGCAGGGTTAATCAGCCCCAGCATTTT.

The chain recombines TRBV1 with TRBJ2-1; the table's D call, TRBD2, was not checked against the DNA. TRBV1 is deemed a pseudogene. The CDR3 contains 16 residues. CDR3 DNA sequence: TGCACCAGCAGCCAAGATGCGGTCTGTCTATACAATGAGCAGTTCTTC. Residues: CTSSQDAVCLYNEQFF.

V and J are TRBV4-1 and TRBJ2-3, with D uncertain. V lost 1 base and J lost 0, with 2 bases in between. Looked up from germline, CDR1 is MGHRA and CDR2 is YSYEKL. CDR3 length: 13 amino acids. The CDR3 DNA reads TGCGCCAGCAGCCAAGCAAGCACAGATACGCAGTATTTT. Translating gives CASSQASTDTQYF.

The gene calls are TRBV7-9 and TRBJ1-6, with a possible D match to TRBD1 (5 bases). V lost 1 base to trimming and J lost 0 bases, with 13 bases between them. Germline V gene sequence: CDR1 SEHNR, CDR2 FQNEAQ (reference sequence). The CDR3 is made up of 18 amino acids. CDR3 nucleotide sequence: TGTGCCAGCAGCTTAGGGGGCCGAGGTAGCTCCTATAATTCACCCCTCCACTTT. Translation: CASSLGGRGSSYNSPLHF.

This chain joins TRBV5-1 and TRBJ2-7, with 7 bases that match TRBD1. Trimming took 2 bases from V and 2 from J; bases not matched to a gene: 4. This CDR3 is built from 14 residues. Germline lookup yields CDR1 SGHRS and CDR2 YFSETQ. The CDR3 region is CASSLRQGPYEQYF. The CDR3 coding sequence is TGCGCCAGCAGCTTACGACAGGGACCCTACGAGCAGTACTTC.

The rearrangement links TRBV4-1 to TRBJ1-2; no clear D. The CDR3 has 14 residues. CDR1 is MGHRA and CDR2 is YSYEKL in the germline V gene. Trimming stripped 0 bases from V and 2 bases from J, with 7 bases between. The CDR3 reads CASSQDRMNYGYTF. In DNA, the CDR3 is TGCGCCAGCAGCCAAGATCGCATGAACTATGGCTACACCTTC.

The J gene is TRBJ2-7, the V gene TRBV5-1; possible D gene TRBD1, 7 bases. With 4 bases removed from V and 4 bases from J, the gap between germline ends came to 18 bases. The germline CDR1 and CDR2 sequences are SGHRS and YFSETQ. The CDR3 is 15 amino acids. CDR3 bases: TGCGCCAGCAGCCCCGTTGGAGGGGGCGAATACGAGCAGTACTTC. Translated: CASSPVGGGEYEQYF.

J is TRBJ1-2 and V is TRBV29-1; 8 bases are a match to TRBD1. J lost 5 bases, V lost 5 bases, and 16 bases had no gene match. The germline V gene encodes CDR1 SQVTM and CDR2 ANQGSEA. There are 16 residues in the CDR3. The CDR3 loop reads CSVSGRDRRGRYGYTF. The DNA of the CDR3 is TGCAGCGTTTCAGGCCGGGACAGGCGGGGAAGGTATGGCTACACCTTC.

This chain connects TRBV18 to TRBJ1-1; maybe TRBD1 (5 bases). Germline V gene lookup returns CDR1 KGHSH and CDR2 LQKENI. This CDR3 is 15 amino acids long. V was shortened by 1 base and J by 4 bases, with 13 bases between the two germline ends. The CDR3: CASSPQGSGGTEAFF. Here the CDR3 DNA reads TGTGCCAGCTCACCACAGGGGTCTGGGGGCACTGAAGCTTTCTTT.

The chain uses TRBV7-6 and TRBJ2-1; TRBD2 is a possible D gene (5 bases). CDR3 size: 14 residues. The V and J ends lost 3 bases and 4 bases respectively, with 10 bases between them. CDR1 is SGHVS and CDR2 is FNYEAQ in the germline V gene. The CDR3 region has the DNA TGTGCCAGCAGCTTGGATACGGGATACAATGAGCAGTTCTTC. This codes for CASSLDTGYNEQFF.

The chain is built from TRBV21-1 and TRBJ2-5; TRBD1 was called by the table and not checked on the DNA. TRBV21-1 is assigned pseudogene status. This CDR3 spans 14 amino acids. The CDR3 DNA reads TGTGCCAGCTCACGAGGGACATCGGTTGAGACCCAGTACTTC. It is translated as CASSRGTSVETQYF.